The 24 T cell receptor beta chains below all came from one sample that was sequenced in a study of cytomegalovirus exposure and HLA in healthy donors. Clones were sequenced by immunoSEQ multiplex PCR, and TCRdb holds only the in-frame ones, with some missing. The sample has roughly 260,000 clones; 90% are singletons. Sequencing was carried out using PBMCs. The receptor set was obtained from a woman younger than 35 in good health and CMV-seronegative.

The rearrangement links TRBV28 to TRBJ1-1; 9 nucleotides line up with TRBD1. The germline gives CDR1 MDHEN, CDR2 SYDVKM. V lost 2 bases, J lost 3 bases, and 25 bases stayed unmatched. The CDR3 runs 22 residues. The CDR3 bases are TGTGCCAGCAGTTTACCCCCGAGGACAGGGGTTGTGGGCTCATATCCGGACACTGAAGCTTTCTTT. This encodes CASSLPPRTGVVGSYPDTEAFF.

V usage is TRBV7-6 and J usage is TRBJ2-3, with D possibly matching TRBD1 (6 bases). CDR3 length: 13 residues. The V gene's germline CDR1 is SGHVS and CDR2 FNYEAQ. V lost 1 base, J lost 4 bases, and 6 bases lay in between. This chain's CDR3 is CASSLGGPDTQYF. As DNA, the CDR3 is TGTGCCAGCAGCTTAGGGGGGCCAGATACGCAGTATTTT.

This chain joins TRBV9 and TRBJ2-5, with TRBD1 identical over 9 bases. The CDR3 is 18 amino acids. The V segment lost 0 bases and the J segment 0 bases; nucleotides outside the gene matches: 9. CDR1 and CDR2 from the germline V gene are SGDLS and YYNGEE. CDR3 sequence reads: CASSVEGTGGPNQETQYF. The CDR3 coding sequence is TGTGCCAGCAGCGTAGAAGGAACAGGGGGCCCTAACCAAGAGACCCAGTACTTC.

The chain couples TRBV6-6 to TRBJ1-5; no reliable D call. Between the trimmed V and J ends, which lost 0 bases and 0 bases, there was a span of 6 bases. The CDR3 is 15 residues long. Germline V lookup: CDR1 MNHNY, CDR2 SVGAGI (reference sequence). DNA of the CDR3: TGTGCCAGCAGTTACTCTCAGGTTAGCAATCAGCCCCAGCATTTT. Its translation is CASSYSQVSNQPQHF.

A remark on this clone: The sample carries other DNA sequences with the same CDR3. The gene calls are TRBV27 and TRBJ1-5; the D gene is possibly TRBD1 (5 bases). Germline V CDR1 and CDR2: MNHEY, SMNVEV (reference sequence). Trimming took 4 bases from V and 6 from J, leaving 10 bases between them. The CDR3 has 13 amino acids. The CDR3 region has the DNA TGTGCCAGCAGTTCTGGGGGGGGTCAGCCCCAGCATTTT. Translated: CASSSGGGQPQHF.

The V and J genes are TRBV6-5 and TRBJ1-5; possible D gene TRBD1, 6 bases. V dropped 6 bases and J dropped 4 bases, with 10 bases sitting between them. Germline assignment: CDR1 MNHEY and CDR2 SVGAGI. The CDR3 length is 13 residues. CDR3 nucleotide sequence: TGTGCCAGCAGCCAACAGGGAAATCAGCCCCAGCATTTT. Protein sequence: CASSQQGNQPQHF.

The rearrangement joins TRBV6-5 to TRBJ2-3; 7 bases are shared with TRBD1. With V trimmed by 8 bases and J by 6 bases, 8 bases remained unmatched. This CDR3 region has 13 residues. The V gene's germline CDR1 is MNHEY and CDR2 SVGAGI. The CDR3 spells CASSPGGTDTQYF. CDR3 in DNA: TGTGCCAGCTCGCCAGGGGGAACGGATACGCAGTATTTT.

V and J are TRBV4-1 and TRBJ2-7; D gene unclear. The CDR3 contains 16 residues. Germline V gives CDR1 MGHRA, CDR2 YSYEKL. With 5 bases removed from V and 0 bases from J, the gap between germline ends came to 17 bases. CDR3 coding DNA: TGCGCCAGCAGCACCCAAGGCGGCGGAAGCTCCTACGAGCAGTACTTC. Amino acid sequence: CASSTQGGGSSYEQYF.

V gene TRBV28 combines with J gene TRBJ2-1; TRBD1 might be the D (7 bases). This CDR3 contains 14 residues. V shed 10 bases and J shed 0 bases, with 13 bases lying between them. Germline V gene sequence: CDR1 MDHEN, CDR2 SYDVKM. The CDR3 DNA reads TGTGCCACAGGGAGGACAGGCTCCTACAATGAGCAGTTCTTC. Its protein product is CATGRTGSYNEQFF.

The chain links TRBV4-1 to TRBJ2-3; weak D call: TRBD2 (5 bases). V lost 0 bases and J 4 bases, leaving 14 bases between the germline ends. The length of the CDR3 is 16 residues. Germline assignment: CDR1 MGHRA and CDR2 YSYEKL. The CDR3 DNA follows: TGCGCCAGCAGCCAAGAGGGTCAGAGGGTCCCAGATACGCAGTATTTT. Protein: CASSQEGQRVPDTQYF.

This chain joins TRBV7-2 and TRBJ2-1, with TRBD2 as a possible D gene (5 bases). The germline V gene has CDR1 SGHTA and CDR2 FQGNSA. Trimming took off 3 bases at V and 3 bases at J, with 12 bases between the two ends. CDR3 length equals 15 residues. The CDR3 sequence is CASSLYGEGYNEQFF. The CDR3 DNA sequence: TGTGCCAGCAGCTTGTACGGAGAGGGCTACAATGAGCAGTTCTTC.

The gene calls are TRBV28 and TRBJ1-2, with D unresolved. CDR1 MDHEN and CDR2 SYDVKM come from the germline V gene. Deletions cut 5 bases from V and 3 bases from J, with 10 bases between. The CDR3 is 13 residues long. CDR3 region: CASSPGGHYGYTF. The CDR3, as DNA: TGTGCCAGCAGTCCCGGAGGTCACTATGGCTACACCTTC.

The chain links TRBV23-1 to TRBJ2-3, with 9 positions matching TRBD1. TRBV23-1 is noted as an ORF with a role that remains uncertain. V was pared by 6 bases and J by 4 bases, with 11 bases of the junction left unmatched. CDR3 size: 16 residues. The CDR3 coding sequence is TGCGCCAGCAGGCACCTAGACAGGGGGTTTGCAGATACGCAGTATTTT. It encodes CASRHLDRGFADTQYF.

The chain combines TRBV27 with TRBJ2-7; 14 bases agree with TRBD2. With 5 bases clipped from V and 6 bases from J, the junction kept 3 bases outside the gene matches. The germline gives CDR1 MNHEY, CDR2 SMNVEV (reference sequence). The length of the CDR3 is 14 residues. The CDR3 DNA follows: TGTGCCAGCAGTCCGGGACTAGCGGGGGTCGAGCAGTACTTC. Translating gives CASSPGLAGVEQYF.

The CDR3 is CASIGQGGTEAFF. The CDR3 DNA is TGTGCCAGCATTGGTCAGGGAGGGACTGAAGCTTTCTTT. The chain combines TRBV6-5 with TRBJ1-1; perhaps TRBD1 as D (5 bases). Looked up from germline, CDR1 is MNHEY and CDR2 is SVGAGI. This CDR3 contains 13 residues. Trimming left V 7 bases short and J 5 bases short, with 14 bases between.

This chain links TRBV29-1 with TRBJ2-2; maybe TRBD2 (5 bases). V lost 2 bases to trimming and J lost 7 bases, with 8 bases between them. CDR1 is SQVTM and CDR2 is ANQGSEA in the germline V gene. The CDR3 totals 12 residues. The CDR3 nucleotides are TGCAGCGTTGAATCGGGGTTCGGGGAGCTGTTTTTT. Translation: CSVESGFGELFF.

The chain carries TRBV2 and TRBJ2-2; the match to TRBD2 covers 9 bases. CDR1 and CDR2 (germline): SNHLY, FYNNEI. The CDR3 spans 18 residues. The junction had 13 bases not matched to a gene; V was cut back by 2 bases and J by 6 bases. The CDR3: CASSETLAGGKSAGELFF. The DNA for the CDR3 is TGTGCCAGCAGTGAAACCCTTGCGGGGGGGAAAAGCGCCGGGGAGCTGTTTTTT. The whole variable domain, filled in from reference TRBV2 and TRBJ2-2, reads EPEVTQTPSHQVTQMGQEVILRCVPISNHLYFYWYRQILGQKVEFLVSFYNNEISEKSEIFDDQFSVERPDGSNFTLKIRSTKLEDSAMYFCASSETLAGGKSAGELFFGEGSRLTVL.

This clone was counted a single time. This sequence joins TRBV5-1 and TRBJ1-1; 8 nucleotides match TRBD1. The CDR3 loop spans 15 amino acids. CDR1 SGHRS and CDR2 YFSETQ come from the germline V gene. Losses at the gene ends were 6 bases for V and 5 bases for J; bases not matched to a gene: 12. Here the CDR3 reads CASTQGAAQRTEAFF. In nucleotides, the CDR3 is TGCGCCAGCACGCAGGGGGCGGCTCAACGGACTGAAGCTTTCTTT. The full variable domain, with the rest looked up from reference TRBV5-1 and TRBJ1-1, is KAGVTQTPRYLIKTRGQQVTLSCSPISGHRSVSWYQQTPGQGLQFLFEYFSETQRNKGNFPGRFSGRQFSNSRSEMNVSTLELGDSALYLCASTQGAAQRTEAFFGQGTRLTVV.

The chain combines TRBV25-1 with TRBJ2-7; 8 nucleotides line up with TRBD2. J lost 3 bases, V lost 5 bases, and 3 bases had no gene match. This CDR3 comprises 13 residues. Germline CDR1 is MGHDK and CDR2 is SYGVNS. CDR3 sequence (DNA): TGTGCCAGCAGTACTAGCGGACACTACGAGCAGTACTTC. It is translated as CASSTSGHYEQYF.

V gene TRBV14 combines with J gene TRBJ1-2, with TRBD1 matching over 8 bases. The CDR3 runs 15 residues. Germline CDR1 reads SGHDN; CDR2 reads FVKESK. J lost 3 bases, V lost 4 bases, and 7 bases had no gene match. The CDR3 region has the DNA TGTGCCAGCAGCCCTTTTGGACAGGGAGACTATGGCTACACCTTC. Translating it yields CASSPFGQGDYGYTF.

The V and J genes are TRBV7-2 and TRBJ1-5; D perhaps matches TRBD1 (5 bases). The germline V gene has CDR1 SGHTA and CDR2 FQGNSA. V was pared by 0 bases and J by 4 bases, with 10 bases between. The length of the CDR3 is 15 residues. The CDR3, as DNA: TGTGCCAGCAGCTTAGCGCCCAGGGTGAATCAGCCCCAGCATTTT. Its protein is CASSLAPRVNQPQHF. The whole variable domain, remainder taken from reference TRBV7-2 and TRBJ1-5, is GAGVSQSPSNKVTEKGKDVELRCDPISGHTALYWYRQSLGQGLEFLIYFQGNSAPDKSGLPSDRFSAERTGGSVSTLTIQRTQQEDSAVYLCASSLAPRVNQPQHFGDGTRLSIL.

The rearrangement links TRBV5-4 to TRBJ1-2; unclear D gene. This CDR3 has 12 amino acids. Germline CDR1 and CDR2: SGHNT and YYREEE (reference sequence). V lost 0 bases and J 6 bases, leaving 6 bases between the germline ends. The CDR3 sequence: CASSLAPDGYTF. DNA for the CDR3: TGTGCCAGCAGCTTGGCGCCAGATGGCTACACCTTC.

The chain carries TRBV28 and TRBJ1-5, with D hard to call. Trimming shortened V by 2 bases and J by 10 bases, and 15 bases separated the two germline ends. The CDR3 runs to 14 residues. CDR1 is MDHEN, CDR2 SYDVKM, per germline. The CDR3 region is CASSLQVAISPQHF. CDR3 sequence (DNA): TGTGCCAGCAGTTTACAGGTCGCAATCAGCCCCCAGCATTTT.

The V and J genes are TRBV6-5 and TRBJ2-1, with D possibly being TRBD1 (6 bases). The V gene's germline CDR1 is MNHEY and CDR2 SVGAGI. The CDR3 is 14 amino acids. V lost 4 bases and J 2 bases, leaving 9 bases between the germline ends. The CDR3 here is CASSSGATYNEQFF. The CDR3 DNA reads TGTGCCAGCAGTTCAGGGGCAACCTACAATGAGCAGTTCTTC.